This record looks at one T cell receptor beta chain sequence and its context. Its antigen is currently unknown. The data originate from a study of T cell responses to AZD1222 COVID-19 vaccine. General observations from the study: Donor demographics were predominantly white British with a female majority; clonal diversity may be underestimated. The repertoires were collected only after the peak T cell response.

The method was immunoSEQ multiplex PCR; TCRdb's version includes in-frame clones alone and lacks a portion of them. This sample carries fewer than 130,000 clones, roughly 92% of them seen once, and the ten largest clones take over 6.5%. V was pared by 0 bases and J by 6 bases, with 13 bases between. CDR3 length: 15 residues. Germline V gene lookup returns CDR1 SGHDT and CDR2 YYEEEE. This clonotype originated in an adult in good health. The chain carries TRBV5-6 and TRBJ1-5, with a tentative D call TRBD1 (6 bases). This material consisted of peripheral blood, taken on day 0 of AZD1222 vaccination. The CDR3 DNA sequence: TGTGCCAGCAGCTTGGGAACAGGGTTGGTTCAGCCCCAGCATTTT. It translates to CASSLGTGLVQPQHF.